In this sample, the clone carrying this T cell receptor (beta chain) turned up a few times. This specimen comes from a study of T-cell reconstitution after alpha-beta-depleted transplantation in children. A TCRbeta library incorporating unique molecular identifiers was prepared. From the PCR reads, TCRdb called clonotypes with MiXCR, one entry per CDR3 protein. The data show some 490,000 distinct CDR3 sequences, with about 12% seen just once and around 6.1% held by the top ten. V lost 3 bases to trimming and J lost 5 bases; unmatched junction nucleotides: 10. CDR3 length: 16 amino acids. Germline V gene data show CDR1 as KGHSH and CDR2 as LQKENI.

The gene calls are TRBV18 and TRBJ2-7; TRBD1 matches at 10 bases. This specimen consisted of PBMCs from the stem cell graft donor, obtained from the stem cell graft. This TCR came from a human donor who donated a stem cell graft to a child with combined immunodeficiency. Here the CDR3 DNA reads TGTGCCAGCTCACCCGTTTTACGACAGGGGGCGAACGAGCAGTACTTC. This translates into CASSPVLRQGANEQYF.